This T cell receptor beta chain is drawn from a study of blood T cell repertoires in COVID-19. The germline CDR1 and CDR2 sequences are LNHDA and SQIVND (reference sequence). This CDR3 is 13 amino acids long. V was clipped by 5 bases and J by 4 bases, with 11 bases between them. The method was immunoSEQ multiplex PCR; TCRdb's version includes in-frame clones alone and lacks a portion of them. The sample yields more than 60,000 clones, around 80% seen once. V is TRBV19 and J is TRBJ1-1; perhaps TRBD1 as D (5 bases). Input material: peripheral blood. The sequence came from a man aged 60 to 69 with acute or convalescent COVID-19. The CDR3 coding sequence is TGTGCCAGTAGTGGTCCAGGGTTCACTGAAGCTTTCTTT. It specifies CASSGPGFTEAFF.